Presented here are 26 T cell receptor beta chains from one specimen sequenced in a study of cytomegalovirus exposure and HLA in healthy donors. PCR employed 60 Vbeta and 13 Jbeta primers. Method: immunoSEQ multiplex PCR; TCRdb's copy keeps in-frame clones and lacks some. There are 130,000 to 150,000 clones in the sample; around 78% occur only once, and around 2.4% lies in the top ten. The material sequenced was PBMCs. These receptors were taken from a woman in her late teens or twenties in good health and CMV-seropositive.

V and J are TRBV13 and TRBJ2-1; D is unclear. V gave up 0 bases and J gave up 5 bases, with 11 bases separating them. CDR1 and CDR2 from the germline V gene are PRHDT and FYEKMQ (reference sequence). The CDR3 extends over 15 amino acids. The CDR3 loop reads CASSLGRPRHNEQFF. In DNA form, the CDR3 reads TGTGCCAGCAGCTTAGGTCGGCCTAGACACAATGAGCAGTTCTTC.

This clone appeared a single time. The junction and the germline gene differ at one end; a read error may be behind it. This chain links TRBV7-2 with TRBJ1-2; possible D gene TRBD1, 6 bases. From germline, CDR1 is SGHTA and CDR2 FQGNSA. The CDR3 contains 14 residues. CDR3 bases: TGTGCCCGCAGCCCGAACAGGGTTAACTATGGCTACACCTTC. Translating it yields CARSPNRVNYGYTF.

The chain links TRBV2 to TRBJ2-3, with D maybe TRBD2 (7 bases). V was trimmed by 8 bases and J by 4 bases, leaving 16 bases between them. There are 14 residues in the CDR3. The germline CDR1 and CDR2 sequences are SNHLY and FYNNEI. The CDR3 spells CASVSGGAADTQYF. CDR3 nucleotide sequence: TGTGCCAGCGTCTCTGGGGGGGCAGCAGATACGCAGTATTTT.

V and J are TRBV19 and TRBJ2-7; 10 nucleotides match TRBD2. The CDR3 is made up of 15 amino acids. Germline V lookup: CDR1 LNHDA, CDR2 SQIVND (reference sequence). Trimming cost V 4 bases and J 3 bases; bases outside gene matches: 6. The CDR3 sequence: CASSTASGGDYEQYF. CDR3 DNA: TGTGCCAGTAGTACCGCTAGCGGGGGAGACTACGAGCAGTACTTC.

This clone was seen a handful of times. This chain links TRBV27 with TRBJ1-1; weak D call: TRBD1 (6 bases). CDR1 is MNHEY and CDR2 is SMNVEV in the germline V gene (reference sequence). V dropped 5 bases and J dropped 1 base, with 8 bases sitting between them. This CDR3 comprises 13 residues. Here the CDR3 reads CASSPGQNTEAFF. In nucleotides, the CDR3 is TGTGCCAGCAGTCCGGGACAGAACACTGAAGCTTTCTTT.

The V gene is TRBV6-1, the J gene TRBJ2-3; 7 bases agree with TRBD1. The CDR3 totals 14 residues. Per the germline V gene, CDR1 is MNHNS and CDR2 is SASEGT. The ends lost 4 bases at V and 2 bases at J; junction bases unmatched: 3. The CDR3 DNA sequence: TGTGCCAGCAGTGCCCAGGGGGACACAGATACGCAGTATTTT. Amino acids: CASSAQGDTDTQYF.

The rearrangement joins TRBV10-1 to TRBJ2-7, with TRBD2 matching 10 bases. Unmatched junction bases numbered 4, after V lost 3 bases and J lost 5 bases. Germline V gives CDR1 WNHNN, CDR2 SYGVQD (reference sequence). This CDR3 spans 14 amino acids. CDR3: CASSETSGVNEQYF. The CDR3 DNA is TGCGCCAGCAGTGAAACTAGCGGGGTAAACGAGCAGTACTTC.

The V gene is TRBV5-1, the J gene TRBJ1-2, with TRBD1 matching over 7 bases. Germline lookup yields CDR1 SGHRS and CDR2 YFSETQ. This CDR3 comprises 16 residues. V dropped 5 bases and J dropped 5; count of bases not matched to a gene: 15. The CDR3 DNA reads as TGCGCCAGCAGTTTAACCCCAGGGGGATTGGGGTATGGCTACACCTTC. It codes for CASSLTPGGLGYGYTF.

The V call is TRBV4-1, the J call TRBJ1-4; D is uncertain. The CDR3 is 14 amino acids. V was pared by 4 bases and J by 5 bases, with 11 bases between. Germline CDR1 MGHRA, CDR2 YSYEKL. The CDR3 protein is CASSPTTSNEKLFF. The CDR3 nucleotides are TGCGCCAGCAGCCCTACGACATCCAATGAAAAACTGTTTTTT.

The V and J genes are TRBV9 and TRBJ2-2; 10 bases are shared with TRBD1. J was trimmed by 4 bases and V by 3 bases; bases with no gene match: 6. Germline V lookup: CDR1 SGDLS, CDR2 YYNGEE. This CDR3 is built from 16 residues. CDR3 DNA sequence: TGTGCCAGCAGCGCTACGGACAGGGGGGGCACCGGGGAGCTGTTTTTT. Protein: CASSATDRGGTGELFF.

The rearrangement links TRBV6-1 to TRBJ1-4; D is ambiguous. The V end lost 4 bases, the J end lost 5 bases, and 8 bases lay between the germline ends. The V gene's germline CDR1 is MNHNS and CDR2 SASEGT. The CDR3 spans 13 residues. DNA for the CDR3: TGTGCCAGCAGTGTCTCCTCGAATGAAAAACTGTTTTTT. It codes for CASSVSSNEKLFF.

Here the CDR3 DNA reads TGTGCCAGCTCTATCACCGGGACAGTGAACACTGAAGCTTTCTTT. As protein: CASSITGTVNTEAFF. This chain uses TRBV6-1 with TRBJ1-1, with 7 bases that match TRBD1. The CDR3 is 15 residues long. Germline V gene data show CDR1 as MNHNS and CDR2 as SASEGT. With V trimmed by 8 bases and J by 0 bases, 9 bases remained unmatched.

The V call is TRBV5-1, the J call TRBJ2-5, with 12 positions matching TRBD1. The J call is in doubt because the DNA end fits TRBJ2-7 better. The CDR3 has 15 amino acids. Looked up from germline, CDR1 is SGHRS and CDR2 is YFSETQ. The CDR3 loop reads CASSVFWDRGREQYF. CDR3 in DNA: TGCGCCAGCAGCGTATTTTGGGACAGGGGGCGCGAGCAGTACTTC.

J is TRBJ2-7 and V is TRBV27; 9 bases are shared with TRBD1. The CDR3 is 16 residues long. Unmatched junction bases numbered 5, after V lost 0 bases and J lost 2 bases. The V gene's germline CDR1 is MNHEY and CDR2 SMNVEV (reference sequence). CDR3 amino acids: CASSLSGGQGPYEQYF. In DNA, the CDR3 is TGTGCCAGCAGTTTATCGGGGGGACAGGGCCCCTACGAGCAGTACTTC.

This chain connects TRBV9 to TRBJ1-2; a weak D match, TRBD1 (6 bases). The CDR3 is 18 residues long. V lost 4 bases, J lost 6 bases, and 28 bases lay in between. CDR1 and CDR2 (germline): SGDLS, YYNGEE. CDR3 DNA: TGTGCCAGCAGCCCTGAGGTTTTTTGGCGGGGGGGCGCAGATGGCTACACCTTC. Its translation is CASSPEVFWRGGADGYTF.

This chain joins TRBV7-6 and TRBJ2-1; weak D call: TRBD2 (5 bases). In germline, CDR1 is SGHVS, CDR2 FNYEAQ. Trimming stripped 1 base from V and 10 bases from J, with 8 bases between. The CDR3 is 12 amino acids. The CDR3 protein is CASSLVGGEQFF. In DNA, the CDR3 is TGTGCCAGCAGCTTAGTGGGCGGGGAGCAGTTCTTC.

This chain uses TRBV5-1 with TRBJ2-7; 9 positions agree with TRBD1. Germline CDR1 is SGHRS and CDR2 is YFSETQ. This CDR3 is built from 17 residues. V shed 4 bases, J shed 0 bases, and the junction held 11 bases outside the gene matches. The CDR3 here is CASSRAGTGHDSYEQYF. CDR3 nucleotide sequence: TGCGCCAGCAGCAGGGCTGGGACAGGGCACGACTCCTACGAGCAGTACTTC.

The chain recombines TRBV9 with TRBJ1-4, with a weak D call TRBD1 (5 bases). The CDR3 is 16 amino acids. V gave up 3 bases and J gave up 0 bases, with 12 bases separating them. Germline assignment: CDR1 SGDLS and CDR2 YYNGEE. The CDR3 region has the DNA TGTGCCAGCAGCGCATCAGGGATAGCAACTAATGAAAAACTGTTTTTT. It codes for CASSASGIATNEKLFF.

V usage is TRBV7-2 and J usage is TRBJ1-2; TRBD1 might be the D (5 bases). V lost 5 bases to trimming and J lost 3 bases, with 22 bases between them. CDR1 and CDR2 from the germline V gene are SGHTA and FQGNSA. CDR3 length: 17 residues. Here the CDR3 reads CASSPKVGTSGDYGYTF. DNA for the CDR3: TGTGCCAGCAGCCCAAAAGTCGGGACCTCGGGGGACTATGGCTACACCTTC.

This rearrangement joins TRBV21-1 to TRBJ2-7; whether TRBD1, the table's D call, matches the DNA was not checked. TRBV21-1 is given as a pseudogene. This CDR3 spans 15 amino acids. The CDR3: CASSKGQGAAGEQYF. The CDR3 nucleotides are TGTGCCAGCAGCAAAGGGCAGGGGGCAGCGGGGGAGCAGTACTTC.

J is TRBJ1-2 and V is TRBV4-3; D might be TRBD1 (5 bases). The ends were cut back, 4 bases at V and 4 bases at J, with 16 bases in the middle. This CDR3 contains 15 residues. Germline V gene sequence: CDR1 LGHNA, CDR2 YSLEER. The CDR3 nucleotides are TGCGCCAGCAGCCGGACCAACGACAGACGCTATGGCTACACCTTC. Translating it yields CASSRTNDRRYGYTF.

This rearrangement joins TRBV19 to TRBJ2-2; maybe TRBD1 (5 bases). Trimming removed 3 bases from V and 2 bases from J, with 16 bases in between. This CDR3 contains 17 residues. Per the germline V gene, CDR1 is LNHDA and CDR2 is SQIVND (reference sequence). CDR3: CASSMLGAGQNTGELFF. CDR3 DNA: TGTGCCAGTAGTATGTTAGGGGCCGGGCAAAACACCGGGGAGCTGTTTTTT.

The rearrangement uses TRBV9 and TRBJ2-5, with 7 positions matching TRBD2. Germline assignment: CDR1 SGDLS and CDR2 YYNGEE. CDR3 length: 13 amino acids. The ends lost 5 bases at V and 4 bases at J; junction bases unmatched: 5. The CDR3 DNA reads TGTGCCAGCAGTGCGGGGGTTGTAGAGACCCAGTACTTC. This encodes CASSAGVVETQYF.

V is TRBV11-2 and J is TRBJ2-7, with 7 bases fitting TRBD2. Germline CDR1 and CDR2: SGHAT and FQNNGV. V was clipped by 1 base and J by 4 bases; unmatched bases: 7. The length of the CDR3 is 15 residues. The CDR3: CASSLGGGGSYEQYF. The CDR3 DNA is TGTGCCAGCAGCTTAGGGGGCGGGGGATCTTACGAGCAGTACTTC.

This clone appeared once. The chain links TRBV15 to TRBJ1-4; D might be TRBD1 (6 bases). Looked up from germline, CDR1 is LNHNV and CDR2 is YYDKDF (reference sequence). This CDR3 contains 15 residues. The V and J ends lost 1 base and 4 bases respectively, with 10 bases between them. As DNA, the CDR3 is TGTGCCACCAGCAGAGGTACAGGGTTTAATGAAAAACTGTTTTTT. As protein: CATSRGTGFNEKLFF.

The rearrangement uses TRBV29-1 and TRBJ1-3; 10 nucleotides match TRBD1. The germline gives CDR1 SQVTM, CDR2 ANQGSEA. The CDR3 sequence is 16 residues long. The V segment lost 7 bases and the J segment 4 bases; nucleotides outside the gene matches: 13. CDR3 nucleotide sequence: TGCAGCGCCCGGACCGGGACAGGGGAAATCGGAAACACCATATATTTT. It codes for CSARTGTGEIGNTIYF. The full variable domain, rest sourced from reference TRBV29-1 and TRBJ1-3, is SAVISQKPSRDICQRGTSLTIQCQVDSQVTMMFWYRQQPGQSLTLIATANQGSEATYESGFVIDKFPISRPNLTFSTLTVSNMSPEDSSIYLCSARTGTGEIGNTIYFGEGSWLTVV.